These T cell receptor beta chains were read from a single sample in a study of CD8 T cells in ankylosing spondylitis. Using its own MiXCR run on the 5' RACE reads, TCRdb lists one record per CDR3 protein. The sample carries roughly 670,000 distinct CDR3 sequences, 15% to 20% recorded once. Sequencing was performed on blood, either unsorted or a sorted T cell fraction (not recorded which). These receptors were taken from a male donor with ankylosing spondylitis. Both conserved end residues are part of each CDR3. Size is omitted from some rows. Given values are once, few, many or a class for expanded clones.

TRBV12-3/TRBV12-4	NA	TRBJ2-1	CASSSDLAPYNEQFF
TRBV7-9	few	TRBJ2-7	CASSLSKSDEQYF
TRBV6-2/TRBV6-3	few	TRBJ2-7	CASSAGDRGLPHEQYF
TRBV12-3/TRBV12-4	few	TRBJ1-2	CASSLVQSYGYTF
TRBV19	NA	TRBJ2-7	CASSFRQGSLPYEQYF
TRBV11-1	NA	TRBJ2-3	CASSLLTSGGTDTQYF
TRBV4-2	NA	TRBJ2-1	CASSQETAGVRNEQFF
TRBV20-1	NA	TRBJ1-1	CSANPEAFF
TRBV18	NA	TRBJ1-4	CASSPRHAEEKLFF
TRBV18	NA	TRBJ1-2	CASSSLPVGANYGYTF
TRBV6-1	NA	TRBJ2-3	CASHPGGVTDTQYF
TRBV29-1	few	TRBJ2-1	CSVRRGGRSYNEQFF
TRBV28	few	TRBJ2-7	CASIPLGGNLYEQYF
TRBV3-1	NA	TRBJ2-3	CASSQDTGTRYF
TRBV20-1	few	TRBJ2-1	CSARDRSGMNEQFF